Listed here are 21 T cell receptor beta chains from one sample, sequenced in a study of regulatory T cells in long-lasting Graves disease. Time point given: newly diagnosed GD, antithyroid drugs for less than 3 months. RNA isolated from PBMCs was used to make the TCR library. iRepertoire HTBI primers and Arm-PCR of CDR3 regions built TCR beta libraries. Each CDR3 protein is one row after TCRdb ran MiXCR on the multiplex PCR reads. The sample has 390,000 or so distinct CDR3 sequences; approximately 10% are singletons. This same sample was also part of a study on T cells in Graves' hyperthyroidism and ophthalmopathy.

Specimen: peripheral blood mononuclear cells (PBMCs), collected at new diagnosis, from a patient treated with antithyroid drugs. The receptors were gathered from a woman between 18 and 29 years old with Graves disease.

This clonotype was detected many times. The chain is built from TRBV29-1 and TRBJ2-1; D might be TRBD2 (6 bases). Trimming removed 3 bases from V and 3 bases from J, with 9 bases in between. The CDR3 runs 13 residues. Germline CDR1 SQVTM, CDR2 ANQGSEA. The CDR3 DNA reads TGCAGCGTTGAGGTAGCGGACTACAATGAGCAGTTCTTC. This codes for CSVEVADYNEQFF.

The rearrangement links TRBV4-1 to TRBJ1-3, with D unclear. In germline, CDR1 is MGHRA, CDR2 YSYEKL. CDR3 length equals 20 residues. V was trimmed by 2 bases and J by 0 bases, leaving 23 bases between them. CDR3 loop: CASSQTGWAGPINSGNTIYF. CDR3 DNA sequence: TGCGCCAGCAGCCAAACCGGATGGGCAGGTCCAATTAACTCTGGAAACACCATATATTTT.

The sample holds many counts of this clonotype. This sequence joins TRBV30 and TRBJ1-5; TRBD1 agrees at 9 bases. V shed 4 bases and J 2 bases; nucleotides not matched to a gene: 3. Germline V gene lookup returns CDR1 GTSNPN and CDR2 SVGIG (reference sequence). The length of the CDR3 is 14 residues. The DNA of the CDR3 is TGTGCCTGGACCACAGGGGGCGGCAATCAGCCCCAGCATTTT. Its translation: CAWTTGGGNQPQHF.

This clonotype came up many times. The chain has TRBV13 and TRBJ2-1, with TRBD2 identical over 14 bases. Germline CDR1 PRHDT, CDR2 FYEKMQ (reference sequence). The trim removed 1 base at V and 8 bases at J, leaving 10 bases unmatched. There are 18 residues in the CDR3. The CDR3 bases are TGTGCCAGCAGCTTAGCCTTGGGACTAGCGGGAGCTGGACATGAGCAGTTCTTC. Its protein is CASSLALGLAGAGHEQFF.

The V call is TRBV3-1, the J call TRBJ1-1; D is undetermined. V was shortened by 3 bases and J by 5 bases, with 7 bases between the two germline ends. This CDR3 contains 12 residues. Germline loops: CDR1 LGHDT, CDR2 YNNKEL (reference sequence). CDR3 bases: TGTGCCAGCAGCCAGCGTCAAACTGAAGCTTTCTTT. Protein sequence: CASSQRQTEAFF.

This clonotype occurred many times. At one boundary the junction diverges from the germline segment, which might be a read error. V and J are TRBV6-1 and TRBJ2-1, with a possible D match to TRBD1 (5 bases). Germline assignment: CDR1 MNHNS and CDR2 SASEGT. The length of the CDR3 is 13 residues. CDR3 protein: CASSPTAYNGQFF. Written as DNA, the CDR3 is TGTGCCAGCAGTCCGACAGCCTACAATGGGCAGTTCTTC.

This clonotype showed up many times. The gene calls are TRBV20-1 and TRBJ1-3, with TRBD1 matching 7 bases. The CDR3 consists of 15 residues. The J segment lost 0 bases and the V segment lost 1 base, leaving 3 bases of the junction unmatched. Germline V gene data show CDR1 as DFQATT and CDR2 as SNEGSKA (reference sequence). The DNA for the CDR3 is TGCAGTGCTAGAGCGAACAGGGGCTCTGGAAACACCATATATTTT. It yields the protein CSARANRGSGNTIYF.

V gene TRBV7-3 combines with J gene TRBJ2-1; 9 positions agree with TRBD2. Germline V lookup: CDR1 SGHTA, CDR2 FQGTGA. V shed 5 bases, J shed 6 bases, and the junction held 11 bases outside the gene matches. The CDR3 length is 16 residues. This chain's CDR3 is CASSPRNSGSRNEQFF. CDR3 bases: TGTGCCAGCAGCCCTCGTAATAGCGGGAGTCGCAATGAGCAGTTCTTC.

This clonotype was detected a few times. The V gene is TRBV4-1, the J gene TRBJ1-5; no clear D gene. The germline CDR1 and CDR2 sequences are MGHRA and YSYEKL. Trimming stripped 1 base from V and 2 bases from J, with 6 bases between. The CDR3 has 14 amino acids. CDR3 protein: CASSQVEGNQPQHF. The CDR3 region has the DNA TGCGCCAGCAGCCAAGTTGAGGGCAATCAGCCCCAGCATTTT.

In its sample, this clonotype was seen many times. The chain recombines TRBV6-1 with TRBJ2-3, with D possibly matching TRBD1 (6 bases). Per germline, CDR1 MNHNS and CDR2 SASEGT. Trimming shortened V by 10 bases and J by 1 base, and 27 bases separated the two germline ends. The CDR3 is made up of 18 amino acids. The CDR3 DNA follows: TGTGCCACCAGACCCCGGACAGATTTCCACGCACGCACAGATACGCAGTATTTT. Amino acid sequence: CATRPRTDFHARTDTQYF.

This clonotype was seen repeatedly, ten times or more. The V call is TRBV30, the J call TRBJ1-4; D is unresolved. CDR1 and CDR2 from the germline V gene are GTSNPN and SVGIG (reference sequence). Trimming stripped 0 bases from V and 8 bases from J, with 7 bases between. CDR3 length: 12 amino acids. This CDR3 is CAWSVLREKLFF. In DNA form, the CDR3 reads TGTGCCTGGAGTGTACTCAGGGAAAAACTGTTTTTT.

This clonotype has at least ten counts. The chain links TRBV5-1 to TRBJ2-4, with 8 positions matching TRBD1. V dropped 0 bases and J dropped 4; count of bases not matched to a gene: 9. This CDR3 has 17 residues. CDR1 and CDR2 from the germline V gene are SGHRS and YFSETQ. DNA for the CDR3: TGCGCCAGCAGCTTGGCATCAGGGGGCAGATTGAAAAACATTCAGTACTTC. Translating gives CASSLASGGRLKNIQYF.

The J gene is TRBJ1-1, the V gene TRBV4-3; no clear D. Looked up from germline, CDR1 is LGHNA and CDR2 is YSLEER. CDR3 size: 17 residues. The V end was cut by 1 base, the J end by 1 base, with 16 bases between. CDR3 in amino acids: CASSQVGKFRTNTEAFF. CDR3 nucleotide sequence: TGCGCCAGCAGCCAAGTGGGGAAGTTTAGGACGAACACTGAAGCTTTCTTT.

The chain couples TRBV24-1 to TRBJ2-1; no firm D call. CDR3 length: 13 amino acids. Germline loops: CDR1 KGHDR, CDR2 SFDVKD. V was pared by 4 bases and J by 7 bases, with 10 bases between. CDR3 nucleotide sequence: TGTGCCACCAGTGACCTCATTTCAAATGAGCAGTTCTTC. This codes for CATSDLISNEQFF.

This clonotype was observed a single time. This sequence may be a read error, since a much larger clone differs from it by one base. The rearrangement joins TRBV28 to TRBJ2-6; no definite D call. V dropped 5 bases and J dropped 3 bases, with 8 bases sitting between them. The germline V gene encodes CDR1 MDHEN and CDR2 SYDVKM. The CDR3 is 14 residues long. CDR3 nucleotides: TGTGCCAGCAGTGAAGGGCGTGGGGCCAACGTCCTGACTTTC. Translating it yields CASSEGRGANVLTF. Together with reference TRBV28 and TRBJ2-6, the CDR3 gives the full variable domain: DVKVTQSSRYLVKRTGEKVFLECVQDMDHENMFWYRQDPGLGLRLIYFSYDVKMKEKGDIPEGYSVSREKKERFSLILESASTNQTSMYLCASSEGRGANVLTFGAGSRLTVL.

CDR3 protein: CASSDPGNTEAFF. In nucleotides, the CDR3 is TGCGCCAGCAGTGATCCGGGGAACACTGAAGCTTTCTTT. The rearrangement joins TRBV10-1 to TRBJ1-1, with D hard to call. The V end lost 3 bases, the J end lost 1 base, and 6 bases lay between the germline ends. Germline assignment: CDR1 WNHNN and CDR2 SYGVQD (reference sequence). The CDR3 length is 13 residues.

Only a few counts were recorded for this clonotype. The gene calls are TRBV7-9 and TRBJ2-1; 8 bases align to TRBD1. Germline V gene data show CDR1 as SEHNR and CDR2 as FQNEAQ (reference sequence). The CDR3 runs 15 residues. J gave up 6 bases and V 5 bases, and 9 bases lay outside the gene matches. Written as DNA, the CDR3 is TGTGCCAGCAGCCCTGACAGGGGCTGGGGCAATGAGCAGTTCTTC. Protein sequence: CASSPDRGWGNEQFF.

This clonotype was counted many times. In DNA form, the CDR3 reads TGTGCCAGCAGCTCCAGCGGACAGCGCTACGAGCAGTACTTC. This codes for CASSSSGQRYEQYF. The J gene is TRBJ2-7, the V gene TRBV7-9; tentatively, D is TRBD1 (6 bases). This CDR3 contains 14 residues. V lost 4 bases, J lost 3 bases, and 13 bases lay in between. Germline V gene lookup returns CDR1 SEHNR and CDR2 FQNEAQ (reference sequence).

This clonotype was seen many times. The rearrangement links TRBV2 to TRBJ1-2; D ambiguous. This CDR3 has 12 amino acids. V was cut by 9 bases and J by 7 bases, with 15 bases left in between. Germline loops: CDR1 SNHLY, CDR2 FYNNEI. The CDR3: CASSGGSLGYTF. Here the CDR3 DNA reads TGTGCCAGTAGCGGCGGATCGCTTGGCTACACCTTC.

This CDR3 is CATEQGAAKNIQYF. The CDR3 bases are TGTGCCACCGAACAGGGGGCTGCCAAAAACATTCAGTACTTC. V gene TRBV7-9 combines with J gene TRBJ2-4; 9 bases are shared with TRBD1. After removal of 10 bases from V and 1 base from J, the junction contained 5 bases not matched to a gene. This CDR3 has 14 amino acids. Germline V gene data show CDR1 as SEHNR and CDR2 as FQNEAQ (reference sequence).

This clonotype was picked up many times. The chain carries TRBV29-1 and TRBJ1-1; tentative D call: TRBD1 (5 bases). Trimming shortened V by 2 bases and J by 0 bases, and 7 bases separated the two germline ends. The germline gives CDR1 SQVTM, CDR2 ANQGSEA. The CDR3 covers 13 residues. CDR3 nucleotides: TGCAGCGTTGAAAGGGACGTGAACACTGAAGCTTTCTTT. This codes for CSVERDVNTEAFF.